This T cell receptor (beta chain) was retrieved from a study of CD8 T cells in ankylosing spondylitis. Overall study findings and caveats: Ankylosing spondylitis blood seemed to carry a telltale TCR beta motif made of about 8 highly homologous variants. Within matched ankylosing spondylitis synovial fluid, disease-linked clones were reportedly significantly enriched.

As to this clonotype: Its antigen is unknown.

Preparation of TCR beta libraries was done by quantitative 5'-RACE with molecular barcodes. TCRdb independently ran MiXCR on the 5' RACE reads; one entry per CDR3 protein. The profile shows some 270,000 distinct CDR3 sequences, 15% to 20% of them singletons. J lost 5 bases, V lost 6 bases, and 2 bases had no gene match. The V gene's germline CDR1 is SQVTM and CDR2 ANQGSEA. The CDR3 extends over 12 amino acids. Sequencing input: blood, either unsorted or a sorted T cell fraction (not recorded which). This clonotype was sampled from a male donor with ankylosing spondylitis or in good health (not recorded which). The chain joins TRBV29-1 to TRBJ2-1, with TRBD1 matching over 9 bases. CDR3 bases: TGCAGCGTCCGGACAGGGGACAATGAGCAGTTCTTC. Translated: CSVRTGDNEQFF.